This is a list of T cell receptor beta chains from one sample in a study of cytomegalovirus exposure and HLA in healthy donors. Measured with immunoSEQ multiplex PCR; TCRdb has only the in-frame clones, and not every one. This sample carries about 140,000 clones, 75% to 85% of them seen once, and the ten largest clones take 2.4%. The sequenced material came from PBMCs. The origin of the receptors is a man over 45 in good health and CMV-seronegative. Both conserved end residues are part of each CDR3. The D gene is left open where the match is weak. Some rows mark clone size as missing; the rest say once, few, many or name a class of expanded clone.

J | V | D | size | CDR3 | DNA
TRBJ2-2 | TRBV28 | - | - | CASSLRSRGEEEFF | TGTGCCAGCAGTTTGAGGTCGCGGGGCGAGGAGGAGTTTTTT
TRBJ1-2 | TRBV4-1 | - | - | CASSQLEANYGYTF | TGCGCCAGCAGCCAACTAGAAGCTAACTATGGCTACACCTTC
TRBJ1-1 | TRBV7-2 | - | - | CASSSRGPAEAFF | TGTGCCAGCAGCTCCCGAGGGCCGGCTGAAGCTTTCTTT
TRBJ2-7 | TRBV9 | TRBD2 | - | CASSAGTSLDEQYF | TGTGCCAGCAGCGCCGGGACTAGTCTCGACGAGCAGTACTTC
TRBJ1-2 | TRBV5-6 | - | once | CASSLDLRGGYTF | TGTGCCAGCAGCTTGGATCTCCGCGGGGGCTACACCTTC
TRBJ2-3 | TRBV5-1 | TRBD2 | - | CASSDWGRAGGSPDTQYF | TGCGCCAGCAGCGATTGGGGGAGGGCGGGGGGGTCCCCAGATACGCAGTATTTT
TRBJ1-5 | TRBV2 | - | - | CASSEWGGAHQPQHF | TGTGCCAGCAGTGAATGGGGGGGAGCACATCAGCCCCAGCATTTT
TRBJ1-2 | TRBV9 | - | few | CASSSLGGSYGYTF | TGTGCCAGCAGCTCACTGGGGGGATCCTATGGCTACACCTTC
TRBJ2-1 | TRBV7-9 | - | - | CASSLIPRGTYNEQFF | TGTGCCAGCAGCTTAATCCCCCGAGGAACATACAATGAGCAGTTCTTC
TRBJ1-6 | TRBV4-2 | TRBD1 | - | CASSQVRDSGLHF | TGTGCCAGCAGCCAAGTCCGGGACAGCGGTCTCCACTTT
TRBJ2-2 | TRBV18 | TRBD1 | few | CASSQRQGVRTGELFF | TGTGCCAGCTCACAAAGACAGGGGGTCCGCACCGGGGAGCTGTTTTTT
TRBJ1-1 | TRBV27 | - | - | CASSLSFGRGIEAFF | TGTGCCAGCAGTTTATCTTTTGGCAGGGGCATTGAAGCTTTCTTT
TRBJ2-5 | TRBV5-7 | TRBD2 | - | CASSLEGEGVAGDGETQYF | TGTGCCAGCAGCTTGGAGGGTGAGGGAGTAGCGGGAGATGGGGAGACCCAGTACTTC
TRBJ1-5 | TRBV5-1 | TRBD1 | few | CASSLEGTDQPQHF | TGCGCCAGCAGCTTGGAAGGGACAGATCAGCCCCAGCATTTT
TRBJ2-7 | TRBV27 | - | - | CASSSPSGTYEQYF | TGTGCCAGCAGTTCCCCCAGCGGAACCTACGAGCAGTACTTC
TRBJ1-2 | TRBV5-4 | - | few | CASSLLGSYGYTF | TGTGCCAGCAGCCTCCTGGGGAGCTATGGCTACACCTTC
TRBJ1-2 | TRBV6-1 | - | - | CASSEARGALGYGYTF | TGTGCCAGCAGTGAAGCGCGGGGTGCCTTGGGCTATGGCTACACCTTC
TRBJ2-6 | TRBV5-1 | TRBD2 | - | CASSETSGSSGANVLTF | TGCGCCAGCAGCGAGACTAGCGGGAGCTCTGGGGCCAACGTCCTGACTTTC
TRBJ1-5 | TRBV6-6 | TRBD1 | - | CASSGGTGGNQPQHF | TGTGCCAGCAGTGGGGGGACAGGGGGGAATCAGCCCCAGCATTTT
TRBJ1-4 | TRBV4-1 | TRBD1 | - | CASSQDSGQGGEKLFF | TGCGCCAGCAGCCAAGATAGCGGACAGGGTGGCGAAAAACTGTTTTTT
TRBJ1-5 | TRBV5-1 | - | - | CASSPNGGPGPRGGQPQHF | TGCGCCAGCAGCCCGAACGGCGGCCCTGGACCGCGGGGAGGGCAGCCCCAGCATTTT
TRBJ2-6 | TRBV27 | TRBD1 | - | CASSLSGQLWGANVLTF | TGTGCCAGCAGTTTATCGGGACAGCTCTGGGGGGCCAACGTCCTGACTTTC
TRBJ2-7 | TRBV2 | - | once | CASRRQSWGQYF | TGTGCCAGCCGCCGACAGAGCTGGGGGCAGTACTTC
TRBJ1-2 | TRBV11-3 | TRBD1 | - | CASSLTGGTNGYTF | TGTGCCAGCAGCCTGACAGGGGGCACGAATGGCTACACCTTC
TRBJ1-4 | TRBV7-8 | - | - | CASTHRDGNEKLFF | TGTGCCAGCACCCACAGGGATGGTAATGAAAAACTGTTTTTT
TRBJ2-2 | TRBV9 | TRBD1 | - | CASTKQGQGYTGELFF | TGTGCCAGCACCAAGCAGGGACAGGGCTACACCGGGGAGCTGTTTTTT
TRBJ1-1 | TRBV5-1 | TRBD1 | - | CASSFTQGASEAFF | TGCGCCAGCAGCTTTACTCAGGGGGCAAGTGAAGCTTTCTTT
TRBJ1-5 | TRBV27 | - | - | CASSLSGKNQPQHF | TGTGCCAGCAGTCTTTCAGGGAAAAATCAGCCCCAGCATTTT
TRBJ1-1 | TRBV18 | - | - | CASSPQLLAENTEAFF | TGTGCCAGCTCACCGCAGTTATTGGCAGAAAACACTGAAGCTTTCTTT
TRBJ1-2 | TRBV9 | - | - | CASSVATNYGYTF | TGTGCCAGCAGCGTAGCTACTAACTATGGCTACACCTTC
TRBJ2-7 | TRBV25-1 | - | - | CASSDTRDIIYEQYF | TGTGCCAGCAGTGATACCCGGGACATCATCTACGAGCAGTACTTC
TRBJ1-2 | TRBV6-4 | - | - | CASKFLGQSIANYGYTF | TGTGCCAGCAAATTTCTTGGACAGTCGATAGCTAACTATGGCTACACCTTC
TRBJ1-2 | TRBV28 | TRBD1 | - | CASREGALNYGYTF | TGTGCCAGCAGGGAGGGGGCCCTTAACTATGGCTACACCTTC
TRBJ2-1 | TRBV27 | - | - | CASSSTGTSNNEQFF | TGTGCCAGCAGTTCCACTGGGACATCTAACAATGAGCAGTTCTTC
TRBJ2-7 | TRBV5-1 | - | - | CASSLTRGYEQYF | TGCGCCAGCAGCCTTACAAGGGGCTACGAGCAGTACTTC
TRBJ2-3 | TRBV4-2 | - | - | CASSTLKTTSTDTQYF | TGTGCCAGCAGCACGTTAAAAACGACTAGCACAGATACGCAGTATTTT
TRBJ1-2 | TRBV5-6 | - | - | CASSLRSPGTTNYGYTF | TGTGCCAGCAGCTTGAGGTCCCCCGGGACAACTAACTATGGCTACACCTTC
TRBJ2-5 | TRBV6-1 | - | - | CASSEQLGGETQYF | TGTGCCAGCAGTGAACAACTAGGTGGAGAGACCCAGTACTTC
TRBJ2-1 | TRBV5-1 | TRBD2 | - | CASSLSSGGAHEQFF | TGCGCCAGCAGCTTGTCGAGCGGGGGGGCCCATGAGCAGTTCTTC
TRBJ2-1 | TRBV29-1 | TRBD2 | - | CGSLAGGPRGEQFF | TGCGGGTCACTAGCGGGAGGGCCTAGGGGTGAGCAGTTCTTC
TRBJ2-2 | TRBV9 | - | - | CASSVQGYGTGELFF | TGTGCCAGCAGCGTACAGGGGTATGGGACCGGGGAGCTGTTTTTT
TRBJ2-3 | TRBV12-5 | - | - | CASGFETGIFTDTQYF | TGTGCTAGTGGTTTCGAAACAGGGATTTTCACAGATACGCAGTATTTT
TRBJ1-1 | TRBV6-1 | TRBD1 | few | CASSESVRLLRDRVTEAFF | TGTGCCAGCAGTGAATCGGTTCGACTACTCCGGGACAGGGTCACTGAAGCTTTCTTT
TRBJ1-1 | TRBV2 | - | - | CASIGQTNTEAFF | TGTGCCAGCATCGGACAGACGAACACTGAAGCTTTCTTT
TRBJ1-2 | TRBV6-6 | - | - | CASSLLQGTRLEGYTF | TGTGCCAGCAGCCTACTGCAGGGTACCCGTCTCGAAGGCTACACCTTC